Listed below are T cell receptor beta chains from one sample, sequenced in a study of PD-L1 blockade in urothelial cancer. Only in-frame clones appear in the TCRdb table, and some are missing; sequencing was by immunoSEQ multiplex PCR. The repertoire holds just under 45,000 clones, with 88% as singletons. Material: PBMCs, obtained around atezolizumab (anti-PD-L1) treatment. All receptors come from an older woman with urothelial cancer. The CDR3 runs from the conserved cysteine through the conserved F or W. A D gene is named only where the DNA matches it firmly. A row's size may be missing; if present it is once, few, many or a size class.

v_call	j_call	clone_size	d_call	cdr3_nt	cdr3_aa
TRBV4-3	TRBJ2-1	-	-	TGCGCCAGCAGTGCTACACCCAGGCTAAGCGAGCAGTTCTTC	CASSATPRLSEQFF
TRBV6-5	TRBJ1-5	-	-	TGTGCCAGCAGTTACTCTGCGGGTCAGCCCCAGCATTTT	CASSYSAGQPQHF
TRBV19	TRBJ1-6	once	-	TGTGCCAGTAGATCCGCCGACGGGAAGGGCTTTGCACCCCTCCACTTT	CASRSADGKGFAPLHF
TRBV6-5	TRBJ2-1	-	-	TGTGCCAGCAGTCCAGGGGTGGATGAGCAGTTCTTC	CASSPGVDEQFF
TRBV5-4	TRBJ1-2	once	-	TGTGCCAGCAGCTTGCGGGGAACCTCTAACTATGGCTACACCTTC	CASSLRGTSNYGYTF
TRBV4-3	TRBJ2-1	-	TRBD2	TGCGCCAGCAGCCAGCGCCCTATAGCGGGAGAGTTCAACAATGAGCAGTTCTTC	CASSQRPIAGEFNNEQFF
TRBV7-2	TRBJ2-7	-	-	TGTGCCAGCAGCCCCCGGGGAAGGACCACCTACGAGCAGTACTTC	CASSPRGRTTYEQYF
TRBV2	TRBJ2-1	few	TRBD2	TGTGCCAGCCATGAGCGGGGGGTCTTAGGTGAGCAGTTCTTC	CASHERGVLGEQFF
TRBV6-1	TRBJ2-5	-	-	TGTGCCAGCAGTGATTGGGGGGGGGCCCTTGGGGAGACCCAGTACTTC	CASSDWGGALGETQYF
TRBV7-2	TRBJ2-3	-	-	TGTGCCAGCAGCTTTTGGGGTGGGGCGGCAGATACGCAGTATTTT	CASSFWGGAADTQYF
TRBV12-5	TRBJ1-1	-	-	TGTGCTAGTGGAGGGGGATGGAACACTGAAGCTTTCTTT	CASGGGWNTEAFF
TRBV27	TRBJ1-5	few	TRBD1	TGTGCCAGCAGTACAGGGGGGAAACTCAAGCCCCAGCATTTT	CASSTGGKLKPQHF
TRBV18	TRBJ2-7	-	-	TGTGCCAGCTCACCATCTTTCTCCTACGAGCAGTACTTC	CASSPSFSYEQYF
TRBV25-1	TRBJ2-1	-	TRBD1	TGTGCCAGCAGGGGACAGGGGACCTCCGCCTACAATGAGCAGTTCTTC	CASRGQGTSAYNEQFF
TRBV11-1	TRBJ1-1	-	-	TGTGCCAGCAGCTTTATTCAAAAGAACGGGGGGTTGGAGGGCACTGAAGCTTTCTTT	CASSFIQKNGGLEGTEAFF
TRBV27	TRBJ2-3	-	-	TGTGCCAGCAGTTCCCCACCAGGGGTCACAACAGATACGCAGTATTTT	CASSSPPGVTTDTQYF
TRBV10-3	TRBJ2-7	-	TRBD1	TGTGCCGCCGGCCCGGGACAGGGAAACTACGAGCAGTACTTC	CAAGPGQGNYEQYF
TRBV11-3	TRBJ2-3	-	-	TGTGCCAGCAGCTTAGGGCTCTCCACAGATACGCAGTATTTT	CASSLGLSTDTQYF
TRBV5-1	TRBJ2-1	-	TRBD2	TGCGCCAGCAGCTTAAGGACTAGCGGGAGTTCCTACAATGAGCAGTTCTTC	CASSLRTSGSSYNEQFF
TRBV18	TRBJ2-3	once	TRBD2	TGTGCCAGCTCACCACCCCGCGGGGGGGCCACAGATACGCAGTATTTT	CASSPPRGGATDTQYF
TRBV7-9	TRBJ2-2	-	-	TGTGCCAGCACGATCACGACTAGTCGGAACACCGGGGAGCTGTTTTTT	CASTITTSRNTGELFF
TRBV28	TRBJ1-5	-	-	TGTGCCAGCAGTTTTGCCAGGGGAGAGGGTCAGCCCCAGCATTTT	CASSFARGEGQPQHF
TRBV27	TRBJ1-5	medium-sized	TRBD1	TGTGCCAGCAGTTTAGGACAGGGACATCAGCCCCAGCATTTT	CASSLGQGHQPQHF
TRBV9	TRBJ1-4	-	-	TGTGCCAGCAGCCAGGGGTTTCCAACTAATGAAAAACTGTTTTTT	CASSQGFPTNEKLFF
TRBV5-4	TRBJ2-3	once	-	TGTGCCAGCAGCTTGGGGAGGCGCAGCTCAACAGATACGCAGTATTTT	CASSLGRRSSTDTQYF
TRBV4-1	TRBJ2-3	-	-	TGCGCCAGCAGCCAAACCCCCAGGGCCAGCACAGATACGCAGTATTTT	CASSQTPRASTDTQYF
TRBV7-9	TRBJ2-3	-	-	TGTGCCAGCAGCTTAGATCAGGTCCCAAATACGCAGTATTTT	CASSLDQVPNTQYF
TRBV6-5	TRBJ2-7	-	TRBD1	TGTGCCAGCAGTGGAACAGGGGGAACCTACGAGCAGTACTTC	CASSGTGGTYEQYF
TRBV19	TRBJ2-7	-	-	TGTGCCAGTAGTATAGGAGGGAGCTCCTACGAGCAGTACTTC	CASSIGGSSYEQYF
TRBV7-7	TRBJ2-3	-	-	TGTGCCAGCAGCTTAGGAGAGACGGGGGTAGATACGCAGTATTTT	CASSLGETGVDTQYF
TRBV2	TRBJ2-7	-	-	TGTGCCAGCAAGCGGGCCCTCTCCTACGAGCAGTACTTC	CASKRALSYEQYF
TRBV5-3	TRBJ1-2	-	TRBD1	TGTGCCAGAAGCTTGCGGGATTGGACAGGGGGCGGCTATGGCTACACCTTC	CARSLRDWTGGGYGYTF
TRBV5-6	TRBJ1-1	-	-	TGTGCCAGCAGCTTGGGAGGAACACTGAACACTGAAGCTTTCTTT	CASSLGGTLNTEAFF
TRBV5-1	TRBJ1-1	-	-	TGCGCCAGCAGCTTGGATGAAGTCCCCGAGGCAGCTTTCTTT	CASSLDEVPEAAFF
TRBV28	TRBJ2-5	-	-	TGTGCCAGCAGTCGCCCCCGAGGTGAGACCCAGTACTTC	CASSRPRGETQYF
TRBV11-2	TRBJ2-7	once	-	TGTGCCAGCAGCACCCCTTTACGGTGGGGCGACGAGCAGTACTTC	CASSTPLRWGDEQYF
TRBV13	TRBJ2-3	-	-	TGTGCCAGCAGCTCCCAGGATACGCAGTATTTT	CASSSQDTQYF
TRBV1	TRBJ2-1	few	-	-	CTSSHSYPCQTYNEQFF
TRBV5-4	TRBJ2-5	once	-	TGTGCCAGCAGCTTGGCGGCGGGGCGCGTTGAGACCCAGTACTTC	CASSLAAGRVETQYF
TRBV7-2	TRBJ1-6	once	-	TGTGCCAGCAGCGCACGGGGGTCCTCCTATAATTCACCCCTCCACTTT	CASSARGSSYNSPLHF
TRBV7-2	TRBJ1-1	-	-	TGTGCCAGCAGCTCCTCGGGGGGCCGGGACACTGAAGCTTTCTTT	CASSSSGGRDTEAFF
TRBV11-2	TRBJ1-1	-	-	TGTGCCAGCAGCTTAGATCTGGCCCCTCTGAACACTGAAGCTTTCTTT	CASSLDLAPLNTEAFF
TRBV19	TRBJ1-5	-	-	TGTGCCAGTAGTTTCCCGAATCAGCCCCAGCATTTT	CASSFPNQPQHF
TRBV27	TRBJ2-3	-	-	TGTGCCAGTCGGGATAGCCATTCCACAGATACGCAGTATTTT	CASRDSHSTDTQYF
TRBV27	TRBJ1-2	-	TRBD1	TGTGCCAGCAGTTTATCGGCTGGGGGACAGGGGGCCCGGTCGGATGGCTACACCTTC	CASSLSAGGQGARSDGYTF
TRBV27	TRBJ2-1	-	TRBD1	TGTGCCAGCAGTCGAACAGGGGGCGCCTACAATGAGCAGTTCTTC	CASSRTGGAYNEQFF
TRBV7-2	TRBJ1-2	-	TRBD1	TGTGCCAGCAGCTCGACAGGGATTGCGCGCGCCTACACCTTC	CASSSTGIARAYTF
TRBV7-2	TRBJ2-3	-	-	TGTGCCAGCAGCTTATTACAGGTTCGAGATACGCAGTATTTT	CASSLLQVRDTQYF
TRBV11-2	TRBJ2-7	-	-	TGTGCCAGCAGCTCCCCCCTCGGGGTAGGGTCCTACGAGCAGTACTTC	CASSSPLGVGSYEQYF
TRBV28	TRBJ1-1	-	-	TGTGCCAGCAGATTACCTTACGGTCTGAACACTGAAGCTTTCTTT	CASRLPYGLNTEAFF
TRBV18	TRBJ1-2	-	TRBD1	TGTGCCAGCTCATCCTCCGGGACAGGGGAATATGGCTACACCTTC	CASSSSGTGEYGYTF
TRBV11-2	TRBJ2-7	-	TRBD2	TGTGCCAGCAGCTCGGGGACTAGCGGGCGATCCTACGAGCAGTACTTC	CASSSGTSGRSYEQYF
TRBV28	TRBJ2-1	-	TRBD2	TGTGCCAGCACGGGACTAGCGGGAACCAATGAGCAGTTCTTC	CASTGLAGTNEQFF
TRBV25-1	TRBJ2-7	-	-	TGTGCCAGCAGTGAATATACAGGGCCCTACGAGCAGTACTTC	CASSEYTGPYEQYF
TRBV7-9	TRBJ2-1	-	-	TGTGCCAGCAGCCCCCGGGGGATCAGCACCAATGAGCAGTTCTTC	CASSPRGISTNEQFF
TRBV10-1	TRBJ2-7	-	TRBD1	TGCGCCAGCACCGGGACAGTAACCTACGAGCAGTACTTC	CASTGTVTYEQYF
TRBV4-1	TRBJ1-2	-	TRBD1	TGCGCCAGCAGCCCCCGGGACAGGGGAAACTATGGCTACACCTTC	CASSPRDRGNYGYTF
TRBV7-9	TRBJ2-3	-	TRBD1	TGTGCCAGCAGCTTACCCCGTCAGGGGGCGACGACAGATACGCAGTATTTT	CASSLPRQGATTDTQYF
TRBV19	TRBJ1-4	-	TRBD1	TGTGCCAGTAGTCCAACCCCCGGGACAGGCTCCGGAAAACTGTTTTTT	CASSPTPGTGSGKLFF